The 24 T cell receptor beta chains listed next were all sequenced from one sample in a study of T-cell reconstitution after alpha-beta-depleted transplantation in children. Unique molecular identifiers were incorporated into the prepared TCRbeta library. TCRdb re-derived calls from the PCR reads in MiXCR, one entry per CDR3 protein. The repertoire has 200,000 to 300,000 distinct CDR3 sequences, 12% of them found once; the top ten carry 2% to 3%. Specimen: PBMCs from the stem cell graft donor, collected from the stem cell graft. The receptor set was obtained from a human donor who donated a stem cell graft to a child with acute lymphoblastic leukemia.

This clonotype was recorded many times. This chain uses TRBV12-3 or TRBV12-4 with TRBJ1-6; D ambiguous. V gave up 3 bases and J gave up 7 bases, with 13 bases separating them. The CDR3 has 15 amino acids. The DNA for the CDR3 is TGTGCCAGCAGTTTTGGCGGCAACTCAAATTCACCCCTCCACTTT. Translation gives CASSFGGNSNSPLHF.

J is TRBJ2-2 and V is TRBV4-1; TRBD1 matches 9 bases. J gave up 4 bases and V 3 bases, and 6 bases lay outside the gene matches. CDR1 and CDR2 (germline): MGHRA, YSYEKL. The CDR3 length is 16 residues. The CDR3 loop reads CASSHPGQGRTGELFF. The CDR3 region has the DNA TGCGCCAGCAGCCATCCGGGACAGGGCCGCACCGGGGAGCTGTTTTTT.

This clonotype was recorded many times. This chain joins TRBV6-5 and TRBJ1-5; the D gene is possibly TRBD1 (5 bases). CDR1 and CDR2 from the germline V gene are MNHEY and SVGAGI. There are 14 residues in the CDR3. V was clipped by 2 bases and J by 5 bases, with 10 bases between them. The CDR3 DNA reads TGTGCCAGCAGTTACAGGGGAGAAGATCAGCCCCAGCATTTT. Translating gives CASSYRGEDQPQHF.

This clonotype was found many times. The rearrangement joins TRBV5-1 to TRBJ1-3; 7 nucleotides align to TRBD1. Trimming cost V 0 bases and J 2 bases; bases outside gene matches: 2. From germline, CDR1 is SGHRS and CDR2 YFSETQ. The CDR3 is 15 amino acids. The CDR3: CASSLAGTAGNTIYF. The DNA of the CDR3 is TGCGCCAGCAGCTTGGCCGGGACAGCTGGAAACACCATATATTTT.

This clonotype was seen many times. The rearrangement joins TRBV3-1 to TRBJ2-7, with TRBD1 matching over 10 bases. CDR1 and CDR2 from the germline V gene are LGHDT and YNNKEL (reference sequence). The CDR3 sequence is 16 residues long. V shed 3 bases, J shed 2 bases, and the junction held 7 bases outside the gene matches. DNA for the CDR3: TGTGCCAGCAGCCAGAAACTAGGGACAGGGGCCTACGAGCAGTACTTC. Its protein product is CASSQKLGTGAYEQYF.

Turning to this clonotype: A clone one base away is much larger, so this may be a read error. The chain is built from TRBV28 and TRBJ1-5, with 9 bases identical to TRBD1. The CDR3 extends over 15 amino acids. Unmatched junction bases numbered 7, after V lost 5 bases and J lost 5 bases. Germline V gives CDR1 MDHEN, CDR2 SYDVKM. CDR3 nucleotide sequence: TGTGCCAGCAGTACAGGGGGCGCACGGCATCAGCCCCAGCATTTT. Its protein is CASSTGGARHQPQHF.

The table lists this clonotype with many counts. The V gene is TRBV20-1, the J gene TRBJ2-7; D is undetermined. V was clipped by 3 bases and J by 0 bases, with 6 bases between them. The V gene's germline CDR1 is DFQATT and CDR2 SNEGSKA (reference sequence). CDR3 size: 12 residues. The CDR3 DNA follows: TGCAGTGCTAGCGTTAGCTCCTACGAGCAGTACTTC. Its translation: CSASVSSYEQYF.

This clonotype was counted only a few times. This chain joins TRBV18 and TRBJ2-4; a possible D gene is TRBD2 (6 bases). V lost 4 bases and J lost 1, with 8 bases in between. The CDR3 consists of 14 residues. The germline V gene encodes CDR1 KGHSH and CDR2 LQKENI. In nucleotides, the CDR3 is TGTGCCAGCTCACGCGGGGTTGCCAAAAACATTCAGTACTTC. Its translation is CASSRGVAKNIQYF.

This clonotype was observed many times. The chain uses TRBV10-3 and TRBJ2-2; D is ambiguous. V lost 2 bases and J lost 5, with 3 bases in between. The length of the CDR3 is 12 residues. Germline lookup yields CDR1 ENHRY and CDR2 SYGVKD. This chain's CDR3 is CAISERTGELFF. The CDR3 region has the DNA TGTGCCATCAGTGAGCGGACCGGGGAGCTGTTTTTT.

This clonotype was counted ten times or more. The chain joins TRBV6-1 to TRBJ2-7, with 8 positions matching TRBD2. Losses at the gene ends were 7 bases for V and 2 bases for J; bases not matched to a gene: 10. CDR3 length: 15 amino acids. Per the germline V gene, CDR1 is MNHNS and CDR2 is SASEGT. The CDR3 is CASTSRGGPAYEQYF. The CDR3 DNA reads as TGTGCCAGCACCTCCCGCGGGGGGCCCGCCTACGAGCAGTACTTC.

A single count supports this clonotype. The chain carries TRBV19 and TRBJ1-5; tentative D call: TRBD1 (5 bases). Trimming pared 9 bases from V and 4 bases from J, leaving 16 bases between. Germline lookup yields CDR1 LNHDA and CDR2 SQIVND (reference sequence). This CDR3 contains 14 residues. CDR3 sequence: CASTQGSVNQPQHF. The CDR3 nucleotides read TGTGCCAGCACTCAGGGATCTGTAAATCAGCCCCAGCATTTT.

This clonotype was observed at least ten times. V and J are TRBV3-1 and TRBJ2-5, with 8 bases that match TRBD2. Germline CDR1 is LGHDT and CDR2 is YNNKEL (reference sequence). This CDR3 has 13 residues. The CDR3 protein is CACYSGSSETQYF. As DNA, the CDR3 is TGTGCTTGCTACAGCGGGAGTTCGGAGACCCAGTACTTC.

This clonotype was observed a handful of times. This chain links TRBV7-9 with TRBJ2-2, with TRBD2 as a possible D gene (5 bases). Looked up from germline, CDR1 is SEHNR and CDR2 is FQNEAQ (reference sequence). The CDR3 has 17 amino acids. With 4 bases removed from V and 3 bases from J, the gap between germline ends came to 18 bases. The CDR3 protein is CASSSRGKALDTGELFF. CDR3 DNA sequence: TGTGCCAGCAGCTCGAGAGGGAAAGCATTGGACACCGGGGAGCTGTTTTTT.

The gene calls are TRBV6-1 and TRBJ2-2; 10 bases align to TRBD1. There are 17 residues in the CDR3. Germline loops: CDR1 MNHNS, CDR2 SASEGT. Trimming removed 7 bases from V and 6 bases from J; junction bases left unmatched: 14. The DNA of the CDR3 is TGTGCCAGCACGAGACTAGATAGGACAGGGGGGCCCGGGGAGCTGTTTTTT. Amino acid sequence: CASTRLDRTGGPGELFF.

This clonotype has a count of ten or more. This sequence joins TRBV9 and TRBJ2-3, with 8 bases aligning to TRBD1. The germline V gene encodes CDR1 SGDLS and CDR2 YYNGEE. The CDR3 runs 16 residues. J was trimmed by 2 bases and V by 0 bases; bases with no gene match: 5. This CDR3 is CASSVGGQAFTDTQYF. The DNA of the CDR3 is TGTGCCAGCAGCGTAGGGGGACAGGCTTTCACAGATACGCAGTATTTT.

This clonotype has at least ten counts. The chain links TRBV15 to TRBJ2-5, with a weak D call TRBD1 (6 bases). Germline V gene lookup returns CDR1 LNHNV and CDR2 YYDKDF (reference sequence). The CDR3 covers 15 residues. V was shortened by 1 base and J by 5 bases, with 14 bases between the two germline ends. CDR3 sequence: CATSRAGHGTETQYF. CDR3 coding DNA: TGTGCCACCAGCAGAGCGGGACATGGGACGGAGACCCAGTACTTC.

At least ten counts were recorded for this clonotype. The rearrangement joins TRBV27 to TRBJ2-7; 9 nucleotides line up with TRBD1. Germline V lookup: CDR1 MNHEY, CDR2 SMNVEV (reference sequence). V lost 3 bases and J lost 2; bases outside the gene matches: 5. This CDR3 comprises 15 residues. The CDR3 bases are TGTGCCAGCAGTTTCGGGACAGGGACAACCTACGAGCAGTACTTC. Protein product: CASSFGTGTTYEQYF.

This clonotype was observed at least ten times. The rearrangement joins TRBV28 to TRBJ2-3; TRBD2 matches 7 bases. CDR3 length equals 14 residues. Germline V CDR1 and CDR2: MDHEN, SYDVKM. The V and J ends lost 5 bases and 3 bases, in that order; junction bases with no gene match: 5. The CDR3 spells CASSLWGGTDTQYF. CDR3 sequence (DNA): TGTGCCAGCAGTCTCTGGGGAGGGACAGATACGCAGTATTTT.

The sample holds many counts of this clonotype. The chain links TRBV6-1 to TRBJ1-4, with TRBD1 as a possible D gene (5 bases). This CDR3 is 14 amino acids long. Trimming took off 7 bases at V and 3 bases at J, with 12 bases between the two ends. Germline CDR1 is MNHNS and CDR2 is SASEGT. In DNA form, the CDR3 reads TGTGCCAGCAAAAAGGGACCCTCTAATGAAAAACTGTTTTTT. Translated: CASKKGPSNEKLFF.

The table lists this clonotype with many counts. CDR3 in amino acids: CAWSVIGTGDTGELFF. The CDR3 DNA is TGTGCCTGGAGTGTTATCGGGACAGGGGACACCGGGGAGCTGTTTTTT. This sequence joins TRBV30 and TRBJ2-2; 10 bases agree with TRBD1. J gave up 3 bases and V 0 bases, and 4 bases lay outside the gene matches. CDR1 is GTSNPN, CDR2 SVGIG, per germline (reference sequence). This CDR3 is 16 amino acids long. The full variable domain, rest sourced from reference TRBV30 and TRBJ2-2, is SQTIHQWPATLVQPVGSPLSLECTVEGTSNPNLYWYRQAAGRGLQLLFYSVGIGQISSEVPQNLSASRPQDRQFILSSKKLLLSDSGFYLCAWSVIGTGDTGELFFGEGSRLTVL.

The chain couples TRBV15 to TRBJ2-7; D may correspond to TRBD1 or TRBD2 (5 bases each). Looked up from germline, CDR1 is LNHNV and CDR2 is YYDKDF (reference sequence). V was clipped by 5 bases and J by 5 bases, with 13 bases between them. The CDR3 is made up of 13 amino acids. The CDR3 is CATSPIRGDEQYF. CDR3 DNA sequence: TGTGCCACCAGCCCCATCCGGGGCGACGAGCAGTACTTC.

This clonotype was counted ten times or more. The junction differs from germline at one of its ends, possibly a read error. The rearrangement joins TRBV7-7 to TRBJ2-2; no clear D gene. The CDR3 has 13 amino acids. Germline V lookup: CDR1 SSHAT, CDR2 FNYEAQ (reference sequence). Here the CDR3 reads CASTELGTGELFF. In DNA, the CDR3 is TGTGCTAGCACCGAGCTAGGAACCGGGGAGCTGTTTTTT.

This clonotype was picked up many times. This chain connects TRBV5-1 to TRBJ2-1, with D possibly matching TRBD2 (6 bases). Germline V gives CDR1 SGHRS, CDR2 YFSETQ. V was shortened by 0 bases and J by 4 bases, with 17 bases between the two germline ends. The CDR3 spans 17 residues. The CDR3 DNA is TGCGCCAGCAGCTTGGTGGCGGGGCGGAAACTATACAATGAGCAGTTCTTC. Its translation: CASSLVAGRKLYNEQFF.

This clonotype was seen ten or more times. The chain joins TRBV20-1 to TRBJ2-5, with 7 nucleotides matching TRBD2. V lost 3 bases, J lost 5 bases, and 0 bases stayed unmatched. This CDR3 region has 11 residues. In germline, CDR1 is DFQATT, CDR2 SNEGSKA (reference sequence). The CDR3 bases are TGCAGTGCTAGTAGCGGGGAGACCCAGTACTTC. Protein: CSASSGETQYF.